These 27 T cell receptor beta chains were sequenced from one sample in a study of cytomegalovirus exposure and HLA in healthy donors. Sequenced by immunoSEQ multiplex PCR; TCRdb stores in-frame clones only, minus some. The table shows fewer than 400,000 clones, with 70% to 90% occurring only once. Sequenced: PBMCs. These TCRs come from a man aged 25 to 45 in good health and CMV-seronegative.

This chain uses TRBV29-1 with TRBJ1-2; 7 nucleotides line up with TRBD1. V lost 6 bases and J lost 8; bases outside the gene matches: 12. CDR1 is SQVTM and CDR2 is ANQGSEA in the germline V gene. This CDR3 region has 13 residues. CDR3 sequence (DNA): TGCAGCGTCCGGGACAGTCTGATGATGGGCTACACCTTC. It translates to CSVRDSLMMGYTF.

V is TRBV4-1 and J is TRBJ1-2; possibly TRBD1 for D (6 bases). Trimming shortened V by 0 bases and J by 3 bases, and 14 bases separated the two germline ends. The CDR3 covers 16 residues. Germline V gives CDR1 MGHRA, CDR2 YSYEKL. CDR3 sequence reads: CASSQEIQGSYYGYTF. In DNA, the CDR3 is TGCGCCAGCAGCCAAGAGATTCAGGGGTCGTACTATGGCTACACCTTC.

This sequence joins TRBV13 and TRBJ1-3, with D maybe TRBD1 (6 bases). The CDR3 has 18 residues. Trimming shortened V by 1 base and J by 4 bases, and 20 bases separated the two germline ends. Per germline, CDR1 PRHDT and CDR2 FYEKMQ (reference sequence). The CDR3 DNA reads TGTGCCAGCAGCTTAGTAGTACAGGGAGACTTTTCGGGAAACACCATATATTTT. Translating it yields CASSLVVQGDFSGNTIYF.

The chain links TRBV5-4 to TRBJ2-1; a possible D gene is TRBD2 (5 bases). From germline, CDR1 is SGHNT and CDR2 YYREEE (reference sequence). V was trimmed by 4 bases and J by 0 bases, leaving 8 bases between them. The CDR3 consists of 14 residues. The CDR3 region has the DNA TGTGCCAGCAGCCACCGGGACTCCTACAATGAGCAGTTCTTC. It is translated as CASSHRDSYNEQFF.

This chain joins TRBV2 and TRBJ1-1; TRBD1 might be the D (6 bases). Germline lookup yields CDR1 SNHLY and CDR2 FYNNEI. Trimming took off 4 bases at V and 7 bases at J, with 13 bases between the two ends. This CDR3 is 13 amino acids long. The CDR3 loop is CASSAYRVSEAFF. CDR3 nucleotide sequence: TGTGCCAGCAGTGCTTACAGGGTGAGTGAAGCTTTCTTT.

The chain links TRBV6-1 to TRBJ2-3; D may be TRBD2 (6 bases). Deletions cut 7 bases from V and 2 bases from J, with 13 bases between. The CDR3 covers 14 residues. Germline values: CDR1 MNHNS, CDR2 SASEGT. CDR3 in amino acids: CASTHGEATDTQYF. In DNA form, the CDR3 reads TGTGCCAGCACTCACGGGGAGGCCACAGATACGCAGTATTTT.

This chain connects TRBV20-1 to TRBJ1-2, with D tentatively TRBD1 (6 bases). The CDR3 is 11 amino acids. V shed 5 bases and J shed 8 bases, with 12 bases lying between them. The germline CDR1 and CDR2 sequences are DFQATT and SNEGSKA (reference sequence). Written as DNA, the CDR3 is TGCAGTGCTCCTGACAGGAACGGCTACACCTTC. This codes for CSAPDRNGYTF.

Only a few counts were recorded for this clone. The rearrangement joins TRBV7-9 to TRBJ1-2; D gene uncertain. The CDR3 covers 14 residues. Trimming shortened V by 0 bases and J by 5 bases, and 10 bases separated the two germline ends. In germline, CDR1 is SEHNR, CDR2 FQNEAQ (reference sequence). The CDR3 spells CASSLASGWYGYTF. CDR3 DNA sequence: TGTGCCAGCAGCTTAGCTAGCGGATGGTATGGCTACACCTTC.

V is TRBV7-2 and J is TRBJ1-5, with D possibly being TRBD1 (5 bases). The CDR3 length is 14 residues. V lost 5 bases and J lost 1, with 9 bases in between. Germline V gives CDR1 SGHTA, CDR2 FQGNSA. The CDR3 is CASSRRDSNQPQHF. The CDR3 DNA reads TGTGCCAGCAGCCGGAGGGACAGCAATCAGCCCCAGCATTTT. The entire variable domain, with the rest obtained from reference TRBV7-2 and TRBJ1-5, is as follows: GAGVSQSPSNKVTEKGKDVELRCDPISGHTALYWYRQSLGQGLEFLIYFQGNSAPDKSGLPSDRFSAERTGGSVSTLTIQRTQQEDSAVYLCASSRRDSNQPQHFGDGTRLSIL.

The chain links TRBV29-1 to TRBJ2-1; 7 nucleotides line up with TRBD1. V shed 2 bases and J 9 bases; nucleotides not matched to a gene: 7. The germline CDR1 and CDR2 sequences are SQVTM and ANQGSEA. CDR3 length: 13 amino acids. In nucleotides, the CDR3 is TGCAGCGTTGAAAGGAAGGGGGCTGGTGAGCAGTTCTTC. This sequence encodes CSVERKGAGEQFF.

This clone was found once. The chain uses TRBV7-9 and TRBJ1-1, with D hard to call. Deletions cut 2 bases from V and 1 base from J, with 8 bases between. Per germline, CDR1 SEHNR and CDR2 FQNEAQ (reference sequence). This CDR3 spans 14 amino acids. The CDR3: CASSLLHANTEAFF. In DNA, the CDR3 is TGTGCCAGCAGCTTATTACATGCGAACACTGAAGCTTTCTTT.

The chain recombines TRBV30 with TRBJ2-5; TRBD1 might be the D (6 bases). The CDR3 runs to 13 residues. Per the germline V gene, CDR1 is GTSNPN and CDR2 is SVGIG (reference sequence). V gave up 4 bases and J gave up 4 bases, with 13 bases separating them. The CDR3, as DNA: TGTGCCTGGAATTGGGGGCCAGCAGAGACCCAGTACTTC. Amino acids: CAWNWGPAETQYF.

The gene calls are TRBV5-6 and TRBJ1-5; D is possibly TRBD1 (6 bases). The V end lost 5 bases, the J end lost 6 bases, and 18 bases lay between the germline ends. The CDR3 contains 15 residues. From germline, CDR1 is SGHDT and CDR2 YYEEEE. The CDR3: CASSPAGGLGQPQHF. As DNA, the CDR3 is TGTGCCAGCAGTCCGGCGGGGGGCCTAGGTCAGCCCCAGCATTTT.

The CDR3 DNA is TGTGCCAGCAGTGACTCCACTAGCGGGGGGGCAGCAGATACGCAGTATTTT. Translated, it gives CASSDSTSGGAADTQYF. This sequence joins TRBV6-4 and TRBJ2-3; 13 nucleotides agree with TRBD2. The CDR3 is made up of 17 amino acids. V gave up 0 bases and J gave up 4 bases; unmatched junction bases: 4. In germline, CDR1 is MRHNA, CDR2 SNTAGT.

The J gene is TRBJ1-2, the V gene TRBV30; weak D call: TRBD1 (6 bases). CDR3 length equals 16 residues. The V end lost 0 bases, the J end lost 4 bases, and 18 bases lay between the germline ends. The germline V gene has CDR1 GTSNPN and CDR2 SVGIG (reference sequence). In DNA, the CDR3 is TGTGCCTGGAGTGTATCTCGGACAGCTTCAGTCTATGGCTACACCTTC. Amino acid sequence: CAWSVSRTASVYGYTF.

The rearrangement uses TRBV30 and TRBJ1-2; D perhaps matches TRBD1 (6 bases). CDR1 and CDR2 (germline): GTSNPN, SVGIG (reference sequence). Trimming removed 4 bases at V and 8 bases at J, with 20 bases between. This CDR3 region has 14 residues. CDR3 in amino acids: CAWNPTGLAKGYTF. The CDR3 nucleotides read TGTGCCTGGAACCCTACAGGGTTAGCGAAGGGCTACACCTTC.

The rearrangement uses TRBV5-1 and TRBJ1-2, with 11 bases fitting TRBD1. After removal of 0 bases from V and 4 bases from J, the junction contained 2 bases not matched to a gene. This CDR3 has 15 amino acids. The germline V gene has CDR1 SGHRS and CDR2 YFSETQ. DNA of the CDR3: TGCGCCAGCAGCTTGGAAGGGACAGGGGGCTATGGCTACACCTTC. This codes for CASSLEGTGGYGYTF.

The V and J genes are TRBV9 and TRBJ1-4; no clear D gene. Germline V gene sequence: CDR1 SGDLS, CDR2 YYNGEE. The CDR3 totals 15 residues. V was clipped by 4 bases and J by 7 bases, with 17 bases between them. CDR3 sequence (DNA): TGTGCCAGCAGCCCCAACAGCCCGGGAGGTGAAAAACTGTTTTTT. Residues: CASSPNSPGGEKLFF. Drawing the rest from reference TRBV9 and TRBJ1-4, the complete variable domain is DSGVTQTPKHLITATGQRVTLRCSPRSGDLSVYWYQQSLDQGLQFLIQYYNGEERAKGNILERFSAQQFPDLHSELNLSSLELGDSALYFCASSPNSPGGEKLFFGSGTQLSVL.

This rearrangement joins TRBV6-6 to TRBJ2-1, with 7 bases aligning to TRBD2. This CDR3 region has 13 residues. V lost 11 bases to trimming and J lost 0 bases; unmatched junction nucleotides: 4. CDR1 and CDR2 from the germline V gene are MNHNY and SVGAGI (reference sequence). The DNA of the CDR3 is TGTGCCGGGCGGGGGAGCTCCTACAATGAGCAGTTCTTC. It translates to CAGRGSSYNEQFF.

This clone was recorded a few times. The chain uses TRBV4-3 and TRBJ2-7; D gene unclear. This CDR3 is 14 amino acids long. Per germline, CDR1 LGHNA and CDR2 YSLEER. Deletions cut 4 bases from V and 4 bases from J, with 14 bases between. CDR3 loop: CASSREISLYEQYF. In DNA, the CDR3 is TGCGCCAGCAGCCGAGAGATATCACTTTACGAGCAGTACTTC.

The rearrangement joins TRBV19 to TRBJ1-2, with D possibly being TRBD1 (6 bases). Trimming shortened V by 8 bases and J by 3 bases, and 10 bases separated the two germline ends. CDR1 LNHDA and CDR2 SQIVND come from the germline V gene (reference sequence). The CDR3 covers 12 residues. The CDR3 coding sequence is TGTGCCAGTTCCGACAGGCACTATGGCTACACCTTC. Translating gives CASSDRHYGYTF.

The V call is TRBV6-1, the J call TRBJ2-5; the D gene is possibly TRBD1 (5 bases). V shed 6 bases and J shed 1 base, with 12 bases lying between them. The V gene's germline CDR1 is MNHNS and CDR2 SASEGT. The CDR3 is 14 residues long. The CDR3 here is CASRTTGSQETQYF. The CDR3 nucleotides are TGTGCCAGCAGAACCACAGGCTCCCAAGAGACCCAGTACTTC.

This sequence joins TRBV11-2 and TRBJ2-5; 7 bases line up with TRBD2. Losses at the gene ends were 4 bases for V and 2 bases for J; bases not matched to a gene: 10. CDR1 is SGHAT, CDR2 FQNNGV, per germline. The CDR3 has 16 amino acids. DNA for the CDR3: TGTGCCAGCAGCTCCCTGGGGAGGGGACCACAAGAGACCCAGTACTTC. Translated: CASSSLGRGPQETQYF.

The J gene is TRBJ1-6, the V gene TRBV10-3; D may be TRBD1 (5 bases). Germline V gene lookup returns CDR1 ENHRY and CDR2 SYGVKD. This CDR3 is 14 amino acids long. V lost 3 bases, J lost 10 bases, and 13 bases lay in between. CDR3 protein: CAISEAGGVSPLHF. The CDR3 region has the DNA TGTGCCATCAGTGAAGCGGGGGGGGTGTCACCCCTCCACTTT.

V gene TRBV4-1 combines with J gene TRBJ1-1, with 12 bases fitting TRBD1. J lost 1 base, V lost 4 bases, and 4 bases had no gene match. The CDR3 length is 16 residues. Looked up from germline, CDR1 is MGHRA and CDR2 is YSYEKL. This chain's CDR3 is CASSRGQGARNTEAFF. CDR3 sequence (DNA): TGCGCCAGCAGCCGGGGACAGGGGGCGCGGAACACTGAAGCTTTCTTT.

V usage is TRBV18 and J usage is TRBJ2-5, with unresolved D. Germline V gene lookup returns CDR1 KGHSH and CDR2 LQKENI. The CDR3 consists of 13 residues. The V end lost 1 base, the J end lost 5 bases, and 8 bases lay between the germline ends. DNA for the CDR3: TGTGCCAGCTCACCACTAGTTCGGGAGACCCAGTACTTC. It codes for CASSPLVRETQYF.

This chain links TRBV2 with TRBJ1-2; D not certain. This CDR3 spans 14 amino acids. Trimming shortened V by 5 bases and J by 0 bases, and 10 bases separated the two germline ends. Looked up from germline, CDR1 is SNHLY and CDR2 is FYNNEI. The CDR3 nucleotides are TGTGCCAGCAGTTCCCAGAAAGCTAACTATGGCTACACCTTC. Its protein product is CASSSQKANYGYTF.